These 31 T cell receptor beta chains originate from one sample sequenced in a study of control samples from healthy donors and cancer patients. Sequencing was performed with immunoSEQ multiplex PCR; in TCRdb, only in-frame clones are kept and a portion is missing. The sample yields under 140,000 clones, 88% seen once. Material: PBMCs. These TCRs come from an older woman with lung cancer.

This clone appeared once. J is TRBJ2-5 and V is TRBV5-1; TRBD1 or TRBD2 may be the D gene (5 bases each). Germline loops: CDR1 SGHRS, CDR2 YFSETQ. The germline V and J ends were trimmed by 2 bases and 2 bases, with 13 bases remaining between them. The CDR3 consists of 15 residues. The CDR3 loop is CASSFQGPRQETQYF. The CDR3 DNA reads TGCGCCAGCAGCTTCCAGGGACCCAGACAAGAGACCCAGTACTTC. The variable domain in full, with the rest retrieved from reference TRBV5-1 and TRBJ2-5, is KAGVTQTPRYLIKTRGQQVTLSCSPISGHRSVSWYQQTPGQGLQFLFEYFSETQRNKGNFPGRFSGRQFSNSRSEMNVSTLELGDSALYLCASSFQGPRQETQYFGPGTRLLVL.

The V and J genes are TRBV11-2 and TRBJ1-1; D gene ambiguous. The CDR3 sequence is 14 residues long. Trimming stripped 6 bases from V and 5 bases from J, with 16 bases between. Per the germline V gene, CDR1 is SGHAT and CDR2 is FQNNGV. CDR3 protein: CASRERGRETEAFF. In nucleotides, the CDR3 is TGTGCCAGCAGGGAGAGAGGGAGGGAAACTGAAGCTTTCTTT.

Regarding this clone: Germline and junction disagree at one end, which may indicate a read error. DNA of the CDR3: TGTGCCAGCAGCCCTTTGGGGACAAGGGAACCTTTTTTC. Translated, it gives CASSPLGTREPFF. The gene calls are TRBV7-9 and TRBJ1-4, with TRBD1 as a possible D gene (6 bases). CDR1 is SEHNR and CDR2 is FQNEAQ in the germline V gene (reference sequence). The CDR3 is made up of 13 amino acids.

The chain is built from TRBV7-2 and TRBJ1-2; D remains ambiguous. The CDR3 sequence is 15 residues long. V lost 0 bases and J lost 7, with 15 bases in between. Germline values: CDR1 SGHTA, CDR2 FQGNSA. The CDR3: CASSLAGGGSLGYTF. DNA for the CDR3: TGTGCCAGCAGCTTAGCAGGAGGAGGGTCACTTGGCTACACCTTC. Variable domain in full (rest from reference TRBV7-2 and TRBJ1-2): GAGVSQSPSNKVTEKGKDVELRCDPISGHTALYWYRQSLGQGLEFLIYFQGNSAPDKSGLPSDRFSAERTGGSVSTLTIQRTQQEDSAVYLCASSLAGGGSLGYTFGSGTRLTVV.

The chain joins TRBV9 to TRBJ2-2; D gene uncertain. The ends were cut back, 4 bases at V and 6 bases at J, with 13 bases in the middle. This CDR3 spans 14 amino acids. Germline-derived CDR1 and CDR2 are SGDLS and YYNGEE. DNA of the CDR3: TGTGCCAGCAGCACCCGACAAGGTCCCGGGGAGCTGTTTTTT. Translating gives CASSTRQGPGELFF.

The genes are TRBV7-3 and TRBJ2-3; the D is unclear. This CDR3 region has 13 residues. Trimming cost V 5 bases and J 5 bases, with 11 bases left between them. Germline CDR1 and CDR2: SGHTA and FQGTGA. The CDR3 loop reads CASSADHLDTQYF. CDR3 nucleotides: TGTGCCAGCAGCGCGGACCATTTAGATACGCAGTATTTT. The entire variable domain, with the rest obtained from reference TRBV7-3 and TRBJ2-3, is as follows: GAGVSQTPSNKVTEKGKYVELRCDPISGHTALYWYRQSLGQGPEFLIYFQGTGAADDSGLPNDRFFAVRPEGSVSTLKIQRTERGDSAVYLCASSADHLDTQYFGPGTRLTVL.

This clone was counted a few times. The gene calls are TRBV28 and TRBJ1-4, with D possibly matching TRBD1 (5 bases). Trimming cost V 4 bases and J 4 bases, with 10 bases left between them. CDR3 length: 14 residues. CDR1 and CDR2 from the germline V gene are MDHEN and SYDVKM. In nucleotides, the CDR3 is TGTGCCAGCAGTTATGGGGCCAGTAATGAAAAACTGTTTTTT. This encodes CASSYGASNEKLFF.

The chain carries TRBV11-3 and TRBJ1-2; D gene uncertain. The CDR3 length is 15 residues. Germline V gene data show CDR1 as SGHNT and CDR2 as YENEEA. The V end was cut by 5 bases, the J end by 4 bases, with 17 bases between. The CDR3, as DNA: TGTGCCAGCAGCCTTTCGACGGGAGAAACCTATGGCTACACCTTC. Its translation is CASSLSTGETYGYTF. Supplemented by reference TRBV11-3 and TRBJ1-2, the full variable domain reads EAGVVQSPRYKIIEKKQPVAFWCNPISGHNTLYWYLQNLGQGPELLIRYENEEAVDDSQLPKDRFSAERLKGVDSTLKIQPAELGDSAVYLCASSLSTGETYGYTFGSGTRLTVV.

This rearrangement joins TRBV18 to TRBJ2-2; D not resolved. CDR3 size: 15 residues. Deletions cut 5 bases from V and 4 bases from J, with 14 bases between. Germline CDR1 reads KGHSH; CDR2 reads LQKENI. The CDR3 DNA is TGTGCCAGCTCATATCAGGAAAGAATCACCGGGGAGCTGTTTTTT. This codes for CASSYQERITGELFF. Full variable domain (rest looked up from reference TRBV18 and TRBJ2-2): NAGVMQNPRHLVRRRGQEARLRCSPMKGHSHVYWYRQLPEEGLKFMVYLQKENIIDESGMPKERFSAEFPKEGPSILRIQQVVRGDSAAYFCASSYQERITGELFFGEGSRLTVL.

The genes are TRBV11-3 and TRBJ2-1, with a weak D call TRBD2 (6 bases). This CDR3 region has 18 residues. V was shortened by 5 bases and J by 4 bases, with 24 bases between the two germline ends. From germline, CDR1 is SGHNT and CDR2 YENEEA. Here the CDR3 DNA reads TGTGCCAGCAGCCGGTCGACTAGTTCTACCCAGGGTTACAATGAGCAGTTCTTC. Its protein is CASSRSTSSTQGYNEQFF.

V and J are TRBV19 and TRBJ2-1; possible D gene TRBD2, 5 bases. Deletions cut 6 bases from V and 0 bases from J, with 12 bases between. This CDR3 has 15 amino acids. In germline, CDR1 is LNHDA, CDR2 SQIVND (reference sequence). CDR3 sequence reads: CASRSRGSSYNEQFF. As DNA, the CDR3 is TGTGCCAGTAGATCGAGAGGGAGCTCCTACAATGAGCAGTTCTTC.

The chain is built from TRBV14 and TRBJ2-4; D gene unclear. Germline CDR1 reads SGHDN; CDR2 reads FVKESK. The V end was cut by 0 bases, the J end by 3 bases, with 12 bases between. The CDR3 runs to 16 residues. The CDR3 is CASSQDAGSGKNIQYF. The CDR3, as DNA: TGTGCCAGCAGCCAAGATGCTGGGTCGGGCAAAAACATTCAGTACTTC. Based on the CDR3 plus reference TRBV14 and TRBJ2-4, the full variable domain is EAGVTQFPSHSVIEKGQTVTLRCDPISGHDNLYWYRRVMGKEIKFLLHFVKESKQDESGMPNNRFLAERTGGTYSTLKVQPAELEDSGVYFCASSQDAGSGKNIQYFGAGTRLSVL.

V and J are TRBV15 and TRBJ2-2; 10 bases align to TRBD2. This CDR3 region has 19 residues. Germline-derived CDR1 and CDR2 are LNHNV and YYDKDF (reference sequence). The V segment lost 0 bases and the J segment 7 bases; nucleotides outside the gene matches: 14. CDR3 sequence reads: CATSRDLLSGRAKGGELFF. The DNA of the CDR3 is TGTGCCACCAGCAGAGATCTCCTCAGCGGGAGGGCCAAGGGCGGGGAGCTGTTTTTT.

The chain joins TRBV27 to TRBJ2-7; no clear D gene. Germline assignment: CDR1 MNHEY and CDR2 SMNVEV (reference sequence). The CDR3 runs 13 residues. Deletions cut 3 bases from V and 0 bases from J, with 6 bases between. The CDR3 is CASSFRLSYEQYF. CDR3 in DNA: TGTGCCAGCAGTTTCCGCCTCTCCTACGAGCAGTACTTC.

This chain uses TRBV7-6 with TRBJ1-1; D not certain. Trimming took off 5 bases at V and 3 bases at J, with 10 bases between the two ends. Per the germline V gene, CDR1 is SGHVS and CDR2 is FNYEAQ. This CDR3 has 13 amino acids. The CDR3 loop reads CASSPRIDTEAFF. The CDR3 DNA reads as TGTGCCAGCAGCCCTCGGATCGACACTGAAGCTTTCTTT.

This clone was counted a few times. The chain is built from TRBV19 and TRBJ2-6, with D unclear. Germline CDR1 and CDR2: LNHDA and SQIVND (reference sequence). The V and J ends lost 0 bases and 0 bases respectively, with 12 bases between them. This CDR3 spans 18 amino acids. The CDR3 DNA follows: TGTGCCAGTAGTATAGAACAAACCCTCTTCTCTGGGGCCAACGTCCTGACTTTC. Its translation is CASSIEQTLFSGANVLTF.

This sequence joins TRBV3-1 (or the pseudogene TRBV3-2) and TRBJ2-3; 12 bases map to TRBD2. The CDR3 is 20 residues long. The trim removed 3 bases at V and 1 base at J, leaving 14 bases unmatched. Germline assignment: CDR1 LGHDT and CDR2 YNNKEL (reference sequence). CDR3: CASSHGGLAGTNRGTDTQYF. The CDR3 DNA is TGTGCCAGCAGCCATGGTGGACTAGCGGGGACGAATCGGGGCACAGATACGCAGTATTTT.

V and J are TRBV7-2 and TRBJ2-4, with TRBD1 as a possible D gene (5 bases). The CDR3 runs 18 residues. The V end lost 1 base, the J end lost 0 bases, and 16 bases lay between the germline ends. CDR1 and CDR2 (germline): SGHTA, FQGNSA. This CDR3 is CASSLGIRQRLAKNIQYF. The CDR3 DNA is TGTGCCAGCAGCTTAGGAATTCGACAGAGACTAGCCAAAAACATTCAGTACTTC.

The CDR3 sequence: CASTATGLEQYF. The CDR3 DNA follows: TGTGCCAGCACCGCGACTGGGCTAGAGCAGTACTTC. The chain recombines TRBV12-3 or TRBV12-4 with TRBJ2-7; D gene unclear. The CDR3 totals 12 residues. V was trimmed by 7 bases and J by 7 bases, leaving 14 bases between them.

The V call is TRBV19, the J call TRBJ1-6, with 7 bases fitting TRBD1. V lost 5 bases, J lost 10 bases, and 14 bases stayed unmatched. In germline, CDR1 is LNHDA, CDR2 SQIVND (reference sequence). The CDR3 has 16 residues. CDR3: CASSSLSGQSGSPLHF. CDR3 coding DNA: TGTGCCAGTAGTTCCTTATCGGGACAGTCAGGATCACCCCTCCACTTT.

CDR3 DNA sequence: TGTGCCAGCAGCGCGACAGGGGGCAAAGATACGCAGTATTTT. Its translation is CASSATGGKDTQYF. The genes are TRBV7-6 and TRBJ2-3; 10 nucleotides agree with TRBD1. Germline CDR1 reads SGHVS; CDR2 reads FNYEAQ. The CDR3 contains 14 residues. Trimming took 5 bases from V and 5 from J; bases not matched to a gene: 4.

The V gene is TRBV11-3, the J gene TRBJ2-5, with 7 nucleotides matching TRBD1. Germline trimming cut 5 bases from V and 3 bases from J; bases unmatched to any gene: 6. Germline values: CDR1 SGHNT, CDR2 YENEEA. CDR3 size: 14 residues. In DNA form, the CDR3 reads TGTGCCAGCAGCCCAGGGGGACAGAAAGAGACCCAGTACTTC. It specifies CASSPGGQKETQYF. The whole variable domain, filled in from reference TRBV11-3 and TRBJ2-5, reads EAGVVQSPRYKIIEKKQPVAFWCNPISGHNTLYWYLQNLGQGPELLIRYENEEAVDDSQLPKDRFSAERLKGVDSTLKIQPAELGDSAVYLCASSPGGQKETQYFGPGTRLLVL.

The chain employs TRBV5-1 and TRBJ2-2; D not certain. V shed 0 bases and J shed 2 bases, with 8 bases lying between them. This CDR3 has 15 residues. Germline V CDR1 and CDR2: SGHRS, YFSETQ. The CDR3 loop reads CASSLGSPNTGELFF. Written as DNA, the CDR3 is TGCGCCAGCAGCTTGGGGAGCCCTAACACCGGGGAGCTGTTTTTT.

The chain links TRBV5-1 to TRBJ1-2; no clear D. V shed 4 bases and J shed 4 bases, with 8 bases lying between them. This CDR3 spans 12 amino acids. Germline CDR1 and CDR2: SGHRS and YFSETQ. CDR3 coding DNA: TGCGCCAGCAGCCGGGATGGCTATGGCTACACCTTC. Amino acid sequence: CASSRDGYGYTF.

This clone occurred once. This chain links TRBV4-3 with TRBJ2-3, with no clear D. V lost 3 bases and J lost 0, with 10 bases in between. From germline, CDR1 is LGHNA and CDR2 YSLEER. The CDR3 totals 15 residues. The CDR3 sequence is CASSQTTASTDTQYF. Written as DNA, the CDR3 is TGCGCCAGCAGCCAGACAACCGCTAGCACAGATACGCAGTATTTT.

In this sample, this clone turned up a few times. The gene calls are TRBV10-3 and TRBJ1-1, with TRBD1 matching over 9 bases. CDR3 length: 14 amino acids. With 6 bases clipped from V and 1 base from J, the junction kept 3 bases outside the gene matches. Germline V gene sequence: CDR1 ENHRY, CDR2 SYGVKD. This CDR3 is CAIRQGAQNTEAFF. The CDR3 nucleotides are TGTGCCATCAGACAGGGGGCGCAGAACACTGAAGCTTTCTTT.

This clone was found once. The V and J genes are TRBV7-2 and TRBJ1-2; TRBD1 matches at 10 bases. Per germline, CDR1 SGHTA and CDR2 FQGNSA. This CDR3 comprises 15 residues. Germline trimming cut 5 bases from V and 8 bases from J; bases unmatched to any gene: 11. As DNA, the CDR3 is TGTGCCAGCAGCGCTTCTGGACAGGGGGTGGAGGGCTACACCTTC. Its translation: CASSASGQGVEGYTF.

V usage is TRBV7-2 and J usage is TRBJ2-7; TRBD1 is a possible D gene (5 bases). Deletions cut 1 base from V and 1 base from J, with 14 bases between. CDR1 is SGHTA and CDR2 is FQGNSA in the germline V gene. This CDR3 region has 16 residues. The CDR3 DNA is TGTGCCAGCAGCTTAGAGTGGCAGACAGCTTCCTACGAGCAGTACTTC. Protein product: CASSLEWQTASYEQYF.

The chain has TRBV7-3 and TRBJ1-4; no reliable D call. CDR1 SGHTA and CDR2 FQGTGA come from the germline V gene. The CDR3 is made up of 15 amino acids. V was cut by 0 bases and J by 4 bases, with 9 bases left in between. CDR3 amino acids: CASSLTGGYNEKLFF. In DNA, the CDR3 is TGTGCCAGCAGCTTAACGGGCGGTTATAATGAAAAACTGTTTTTT.

V gene TRBV2 combines with J gene TRBJ1-1, with D tentatively TRBD1 (5 bases). Germline CDR1 reads SNHLY; CDR2 reads FYNNEI. The CDR3 extends over 14 amino acids. The germline V and J ends were trimmed by 4 bases and 3 bases, with 12 bases remaining between them. CDR3 in amino acids: CASSAGRADTEAFF. For the CDR3, the DNA is TGTGCCAGCAGTGCTGGCAGGGCGGACACTGAAGCTTTCTTT.

This clone was detected once. The chain has TRBV6-5 and TRBJ2-7, with D perhaps being TRBD1 or TRBD2 (6 bases each). V dropped 5 bases and J dropped 2 bases, with 10 bases sitting between them. The CDR3 consists of 13 residues. Germline values: CDR1 MNHEY, CDR2 SVGAGI. CDR3 region: CASSPGATYEQYF. The DNA for the CDR3 is TGTGCCAGCAGTCCGGGGGCAACCTACGAGCAGTACTTC.